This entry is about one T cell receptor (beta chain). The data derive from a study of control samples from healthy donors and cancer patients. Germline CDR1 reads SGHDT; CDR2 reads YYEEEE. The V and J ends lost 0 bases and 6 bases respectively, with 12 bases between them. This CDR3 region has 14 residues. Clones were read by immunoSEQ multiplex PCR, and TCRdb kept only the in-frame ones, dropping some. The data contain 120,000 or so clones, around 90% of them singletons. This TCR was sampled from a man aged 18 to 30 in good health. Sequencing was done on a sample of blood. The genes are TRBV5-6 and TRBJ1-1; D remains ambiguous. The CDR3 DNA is TGTGCCAGCAGCTTGGCCGGCGGGGTCTCTGAAGCTTTCTTT. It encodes CASSLAGGVSEAFF.